Sequencing of this T cell receptor beta chain was carried out in a study of PD-1 blockade in classical Hodgkin lymphoma. The V gene's germline CDR1 is LNHNV and CDR2 YYDKDF (reference sequence). There are 16 residues in the CDR3. V lost 5 bases, J lost 5 bases, and 21 bases lay in between. All the patients suffered relapse after autologous stem cell transplantation, and brentuximab vedotin exposure differed. Measured with immunoSEQ multiplex PCR; TCRdb has only the in-frame clones, and not every one. Of about 40,000 clones listed, about 71% were seen once; the top ten hold about 3%. The chain carries TRBV15 and TRBJ1-2; the D is unclear. This specimen consisted of peripheral blood mononuclear cells (PBMCs), obtained at baseline. This sequence was found in a human donor with classical Hodgkin lymphoma. This CDR3 is CATSVKPRRLDYGYTF. In DNA form, the CDR3 reads TGTGCCACCAGCGTCAAACCGAGGAGGCTCGATTATGGCTACACCTTC.